These 27 T cell receptor beta chains originate from one sample sequenced in a study of memory CD8 T cells in hepatitis C reinfection. Profiling relied on immunoSEQ multiplex PCR, and the TCRdb table lists in-frame clones only, not all of them. Here the sample spans more than 45,000 clones, over 85% being singletons. Specified time point: pre-reinfection, 55 to 20 weeks before reinfection detection. No in vitro expansion preceded TCR sequencing of the sorted cells. The sequencing sample was made of naive CD8+ T cells sorted from blood. The source of these receptors is a man between 18 and 29 years old with hepatitis C virus infection.

The CDR3 loop is CASSQEGTSGGGGVWDTQYF. CDR3 DNA sequence: TGCGCCAGCAGCCAAGAGGGGACTAGCGGGGGGGGAGGGGTTTGGGATACGCAGTATTTT. V and J are TRBV4-3 and TRBJ2-3, with 16 bases fitting TRBD2. This CDR3 is 20 amino acids long. From germline, CDR1 is LGHNA and CDR2 YSLEER. Trimming removed 0 bases from V and 6 bases from J; junction bases left unmatched: 12.

This clone has a single count. The chain carries TRBV28 and TRBJ2-7, with a weak D call TRBD2 (6 bases). Germline V gene lookup returns CDR1 MDHEN and CDR2 SYDVKM. The CDR3 has 11 residues. V was shortened by 8 bases and J by 12 bases, with 17 bases between the two germline ends. The CDR3 sequence is CASRDFLTLYF. The CDR3 nucleotides read TGTGCCAGCCGGGACTTCTTAACACTGTACTTC.

This clone was observed a single time. V gene TRBV6-5 combines with J gene TRBJ1-2; possibly TRBD1 for D (5 bases). In germline, CDR1 is MNHEY, CDR2 SVGAGI. The length of the CDR3 is 14 residues. The V and J ends lost 3 bases and 4 bases respectively, with 12 bases between them. The CDR3, as DNA: TGTGCCAGCAGTTATTCCCCCGGGGGCTATGGCTACACCTTC. Protein sequence: CASSYSPGGYGYTF.

The rearrangement uses TRBV5-6 and TRBJ2-1; 13 bases fit TRBD2. The CDR3 loop spans 17 amino acids. CDR1 SGHDT and CDR2 YYEEEE come from the germline V gene. The V segment lost 3 bases and the J segment 7 bases; nucleotides outside the gene matches: 10. As DNA, the CDR3 is TGTGCCAGCAGCTCCCTAAGGACTAGCGGGAGCTGGAATGAGCAGTTCTTC. Its protein is CASSSLRTSGSWNEQFF.

This chain links TRBV19 with TRBJ2-6; D gene unclear. Per germline, CDR1 LNHDA and CDR2 SQIVND (reference sequence). V lost 3 bases to trimming and J lost 3 bases, with 3 bases between them. CDR3 length: 13 residues. CDR3 sequence: CASSIGGANVLTF. CDR3 nucleotide sequence: TGTGCCAGTAGTATCGGTGGGGCCAACGTCCTGACTTTC.

The chain has TRBV19 and TRBJ2-5; D possibly corresponds to TRBD1 (6 bases). CDR3 length equals 14 residues. Per germline, CDR1 LNHDA and CDR2 SQIVND (reference sequence). The V gene lost 3 bases and the J gene lost 4 bases, with 12 bases spanning the gap. The CDR3 loop is CASSIEGDRETQYF. Written as DNA, the CDR3 is TGTGCCAGTAGTATCGAGGGGGATAGAGAGACCCAGTACTTC.

This chain uses TRBV5-1 with TRBJ2-1, with D unresolved. Germline assignment: CDR1 SGHRS and CDR2 YFSETQ. V dropped 6 bases and J dropped 0 bases, with 13 bases sitting between them. This CDR3 region has 15 residues. This CDR3 reads CASTLGQSSYNEQFF. The CDR3, as DNA: TGCGCCAGCACCCTGGGCCAAAGCTCCTACAATGAGCAGTTCTTC. Based on the CDR3 plus reference TRBV5-1 and TRBJ2-1, the full variable domain is KAGVTQTPRYLIKTRGQQVTLSCSPISGHRSVSWYQQTPGQGLQFLFEYFSETQRNKGNFPGRFSGRQFSNSRSEMNVSTLELGDSALYLCASTLGQSSYNEQFFGPGTRLTVL.

The chain employs TRBV6-6 and TRBJ2-2; TRBD2 matches 11 bases. V shed 7 bases and J 3 bases; nucleotides not matched to a gene: 4. This CDR3 comprises 15 residues. Germline V lookup: CDR1 MNHNY, CDR2 SVGAGI (reference sequence). CDR3 coding DNA: TGTGCCAGCATCCTAGCGGGGGGTGACACCGGGGAGCTGTTTTTT. As protein: CASILAGGDTGELFF.

This chain connects TRBV5-4 to TRBJ2-2, with 7 positions matching TRBD2. The CDR3 is 13 amino acids. V shed 4 bases and J 6 bases; nucleotides not matched to a gene: 3. Germline values: CDR1 SGHNT, CDR2 YYREEE (reference sequence). CDR3 bases: TGTGCCAGCAGCCCGGGGGGTTCCGGGGAGCTGTTTTTT. This encodes CASSPGGSGELFF. Drawing the rest from reference TRBV5-4 and TRBJ2-2, the complete variable domain is ETGVTQSPTHLIKTRGQQVTLRCSSQSGHNTVSWYQQALGQGPQFIFQYYREEENGRGNFPPRFSGLQFPNYSSELNVNALELDDSALYLCASSPGGSGELFFGEGSRLTVL.

The chain carries TRBV5-3 and TRBJ1-1, with 8 positions matching TRBD1. TRBV5-3 is noted as an ORF with a role that remains uncertain. The CDR3 totals 13 residues. With 7 bases clipped from V and 5 bases from J, the junction kept 7 bases outside the gene matches. DNA for the CDR3: TGTGCCAGATGTCAGGGGGCTGGAACTGAAGCTTTCTTT. This translates into CARCQGAGTEAFF.

This clone came up a few times. The genes are TRBV5-6 and TRBJ2-7; a weak D match, TRBD1 (6 bases). This CDR3 is built from 15 residues. Germline V gene lookup returns CDR1 SGHDT and CDR2 YYEEEE. V was clipped by 1 base and J by 0 bases, with 11 bases between them. CDR3 loop: CASSLPDSTSYEQYF. For the CDR3, the DNA is TGTGCCAGCAGCTTGCCGGACAGTACCTCCTACGAGCAGTACTTC.

This clone was seen just once. This chain joins TRBV11-3 and TRBJ2-1; D is unresolved. The germline CDR1 and CDR2 sequences are SGHNT and YENEEA. V lost 5 bases and J 5 bases, leaving 7 bases between the germline ends. This CDR3 comprises 12 residues. The DNA for the CDR3 is TGTGCCAGCAGCCCGCGCAACAATGAGCAGTTCTTC. It yields the protein CASSPRNNEQFF.

The rearrangement links TRBV11-3 to TRBJ1-1, with 12 bases fitting TRBD1. Germline loops: CDR1 SGHNT, CDR2 YENEEA. J gave up 4 bases and V 5 bases, and 8 bases lay outside the gene matches. The CDR3 is 16 amino acids. In DNA form, the CDR3 reads TGTGCCAGCAGCCCGAGGGACAGGGGGCATGGCACTGAAGCTTTCTTT. Protein product: CASSPRDRGHGTEAFF.

The J gene is TRBJ2-7, the V gene TRBV4-1; TRBD2 aligns across 9 bases. This CDR3 comprises 18 residues. Trimming cost V 0 bases and J 6 bases; bases outside gene matches: 15. Germline CDR1 is MGHRA and CDR2 is YSYEKL. This CDR3 is CASSQDPLLLAGSPEQYF. CDR3 sequence (DNA): TGCGCCAGCAGCCAAGATCCCCTGTTGCTAGCGGGATCGCCCGAGCAGTACTTC.

This chain joins TRBV5-5 and TRBJ2-5; 7 nucleotides agree with TRBD1. Germline-derived CDR1 and CDR2 are SGHKS and YYEKEE (reference sequence). This CDR3 region has 14 residues. The trim removed 4 bases at V and 3 bases at J, leaving 6 bases unmatched. CDR3 loop: CASSITGAEETQYF. As DNA, the CDR3 is TGTGCCAGCAGCATTACAGGGGCCGAAGAGACCCAGTACTTC. The variable domain in full, completed from reference TRBV5-5 and TRBJ2-5, reads DAGVTQSPTHLIKTRGQQVTLRCSPISGHKSVSWYQQVLGQGPQFIFQYYEKEERGRGNFPDRFSARQFPNYSSELNVNALLLGDSALYLCASSITGAEETQYFGPGTRLLVL.

The V gene is TRBV10-3, the J gene TRBJ2-5; 9 nucleotides match TRBD2. TRBJ2-7 explains the end of the DNA better; the J call may be wrong. Germline CDR1 reads ENHRY; CDR2 reads SYGVKD. This CDR3 is built from 17 residues. Written as DNA, the CDR3 is TGTGCCATCAGTGAGTCCCTCCTAGCGGGAAGTTCCTACGAGCAGTACTTC. This gives the protein CAISESLLAGSSYEQYF.

The V gene is TRBV21-1, the J gene TRBJ2-1; the D call of TRBD2 is as the table states it, not checked on the DNA. TRBV21-1 has pseudogene status. The CDR3 totals 18 residues. The CDR3 is CASSKALSSGRGYNEQFF. CDR3 bases: TGTGCCAGCAGCAAAGCGCTGTCTAGCGGGAGAGGCTACAATGAGCAGTTCTTC.

The chain has TRBV27 and TRBJ1-2, with 8 bases identical to TRBD1. Germline trimming cut 5 bases from V and 7 bases from J; bases unmatched to any gene: 12. The CDR3 consists of 15 residues. In germline, CDR1 is MNHEY, CDR2 SMNVEV (reference sequence). CDR3 sequence (DNA): TGTGCCAGCAGTCCCCGACAGGGGCCCCTTCTTGGCTACACCTTC. The encoded protein is CASSPRQGPLLGYTF.

CDR3 coding DNA: TGCAGCGTTGAAACAGGCGGGGAGCTGTTTTTT. Translation gives CSVETGGELFF. This sequence joins TRBV29-1 and TRBJ2-2; tentative D call: TRBD1 (5 bases). Per germline, CDR1 SQVTM and CDR2 ANQGSEA. CDR3 length: 11 residues. The ends were cut back, 2 bases at V and 7 bases at J, with 5 bases in the middle.

V gene TRBV19 combines with J gene TRBJ1-5; 8 nucleotides agree with TRBD1. The ends lost 9 bases at V and 7 bases at J; junction bases unmatched: 5. Germline lookup yields CDR1 LNHDA and CDR2 SQIVND (reference sequence). The CDR3 spans 12 residues. The CDR3: CASGQGNQPQHF. The DNA for the CDR3 is TGTGCCAGCGGACAGGGTAACCAGCCCCAGCATTTT.

Only one count was recorded for this clone. CDR3 amino acids: CASSHRGDTEAFF. CDR3 bases: TGTGCCAGCAGCCACAGGGGGGACACTGAAGCTTTCTTT. The chain joins TRBV6-1 to TRBJ1-1; 8 bases align to TRBD1. The CDR3 is 13 amino acids. Germline V gives CDR1 MNHNS, CDR2 SASEGT. Unmatched junction bases numbered 3, after V lost 6 bases and J lost 3 bases.

This clone was observed once. The V and J genes are TRBV28 and TRBJ1-6; 7 bases are shared with TRBD1. This CDR3 region has 15 residues. CDR1 and CDR2 from the germline V gene are MDHEN and SYDVKM. V was pared by 4 bases and J by 7 bases, with 7 bases of the junction left unmatched. This CDR3 reads CASSSQTGSNSPLHF. The CDR3 DNA reads TGTGCCAGCAGTTCCCAGACAGGGTCCAATTCACCCCTCCACTTT.

The rearrangement joins TRBV27 to TRBJ2-5; D unclear. V shed 2 bases and J shed 4 bases, with 14 bases lying between them. CDR1 is MNHEY, CDR2 SMNVEV, per germline (reference sequence). This CDR3 is 15 amino acids long. CDR3 sequence reads: CASSLQMTVGETQYF. CDR3 DNA sequence: TGTGCCAGCAGTTTACAGATGACTGTTGGAGAGACCCAGTACTTC.

This clone occurred once. The gene calls are TRBV28 and TRBJ1-5; D is unresolved. Germline CDR1 is MDHEN and CDR2 is SYDVKM. CDR3 size: 16 residues. The V end was cut by 3 bases, the J end by 3 bases, with 15 bases between. The CDR3 DNA reads as TGTGCCAGCAGTTTTCAACCCAGAGGAGTCAATCAGCCCCAGCATTTT. It is translated as CASSFQPRGVNQPQHF. Based on the CDR3 plus reference TRBV28 and TRBJ1-5, the full variable domain is DVKVTQSSRYLVKRTGEKVFLECVQDMDHENMFWYRQDPGLGLRLIYFSYDVKMKEKGDIPEGYSVSREKKERFSLILESASTNQTSMYLCASSFQPRGVNQPQHFGDGTRLSIL.

J is TRBJ2-2 and V is TRBV30, with D tentatively TRBD1 (6 bases). Trimming stripped 0 bases from V and 3 bases from J, with 8 bases between. CDR3 length equals 14 residues. Germline CDR1 is GTSNPN and CDR2 is SVGIG (reference sequence). CDR3 region: CAWSVQGYTGELFF. The CDR3 DNA reads as TGTGCCTGGAGTGTACAGGGATACACCGGGGAGCTGTTTTTT.

CDR3 in DNA: TGTGCCAGCAGCTTATATGCGACCGGGTCCTACGAGCAGTACGTC. This sequence encodes CASSLYATGSYEQYV. This chain uses TRBV7-8 with TRBJ2-7; D not resolved. The CDR3 sequence is 15 residues long. V lost 2 bases and J lost 1, with 12 bases in between. Germline-derived CDR1 and CDR2 are SGHVS and FQNEAQ.

This clone was detected only a few times. The chain uses TRBV5-1 and TRBJ1-1, with unresolved D. CDR1 SGHRS and CDR2 YFSETQ come from the germline V gene. V lost 5 bases and J 1 base, leaving 9 bases between the germline ends. This CDR3 is 13 amino acids long. CDR3: CASRGGQNTEAFF. For the CDR3, the DNA is TGCGCCAGCAGGGGCGGGCAGAACACTGAAGCTTTCTTT.